This T cell receptor (beta chain) appears in the sequencing data of a study of blood T cell repertoires in COVID-19. Study background: From the United States, Italy and Spain came samples of acute and convalescent COVID-19.

The germline V gene has CDR1 MNHEY and CDR2 SMNVEV (reference sequence). V was trimmed by 3 bases and J by 8 bases, leaving 8 bases between them. The CDR3 is 13 residues long. The method was immunoSEQ multiplex PCR; TCRdb's version includes in-frame clones alone and lacks a portion of them. The profile shows about 58,000 clones, 60% to 85% of them singletons. This clonotype was sampled from a human donor in a cohort sampled during active COVID-19. The chain joins TRBV27 to TRBJ1-6; D gene unclear. The sample comprised peripheral blood. CDR3 bases: TGTGCCAGCAGTTTCAGGCGTGATTCACCCCTCCACTTT. This translates into CASSFRRDSPLHF.